This TCR beta chain was captured by sequencing in a study of cytomegalovirus exposure and HLA in healthy donors. Study observations and caveats: In a later analysis, an Asian-associated ancestry cluster reportedly showed fewer N-insertions than the roughly 690-donor mean. Later analysis showed most CMV-associated TCR beta chains appearing HLA-restricted.

Though nominally healthy at sampling, donors likely had unrecorded immune exposures. This clone was observed a single time. The antigen is undetermined. PCR primers comprised 60 Vbeta and 13 Jbeta primers. Clones were read by immunoSEQ multiplex PCR, and TCRdb kept only the in-frame ones, dropping some. The profile shows fewer than 110,000 clones, 79% of them singletons. The V gene's germline CDR1 is SGHVS and CDR2 FQNEAQ. Trimming stripped 5 bases from V and 4 bases from J, with 17 bases between. CDR3 length equals 15 residues. The V call is TRBV7-8, the J call TRBJ2-5; tentative D call: TRBD1 (5 bases). The sequence was collected from a man aged 45 to 65 in good health and CMV-seropositive. Sequenced material: PBMCs. CDR3 bases: TGTGCCAGCAGCCCGAGCGCCCAGGGAAGAGAGACCCAGTACTTC. Translating it yields CASSPSAQGRETQYF.